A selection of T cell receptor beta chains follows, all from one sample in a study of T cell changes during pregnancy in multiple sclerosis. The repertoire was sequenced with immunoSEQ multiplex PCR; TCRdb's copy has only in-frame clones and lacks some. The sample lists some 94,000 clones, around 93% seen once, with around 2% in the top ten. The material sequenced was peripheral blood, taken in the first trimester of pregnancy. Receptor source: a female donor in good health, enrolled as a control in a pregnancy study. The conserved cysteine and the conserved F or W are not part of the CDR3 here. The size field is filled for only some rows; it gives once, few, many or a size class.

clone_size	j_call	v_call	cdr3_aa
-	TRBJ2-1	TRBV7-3	ASSSKPGTFDNEQF
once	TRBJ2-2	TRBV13	ASSLGYGAMAGELF
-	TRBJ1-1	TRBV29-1	SVRREGANTEAF
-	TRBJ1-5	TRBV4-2	ASSPRTGDNQPQH
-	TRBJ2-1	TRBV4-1	ASSQESRASSGGADEQF
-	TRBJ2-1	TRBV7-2	ASSLLYNEQF
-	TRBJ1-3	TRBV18	ASSPDSVGGNTIY
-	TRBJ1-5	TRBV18	ASSSLGQDQPQH
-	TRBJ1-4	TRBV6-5	ASSPGQYNEKLF
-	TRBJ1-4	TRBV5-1	ASSLARGQREKLF
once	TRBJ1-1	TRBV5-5	ASSRRTDVNTEAF
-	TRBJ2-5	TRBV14	ASSQPGLAEGETQY
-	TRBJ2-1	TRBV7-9	ASRAGARVFEQF
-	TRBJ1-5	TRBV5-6	ASSWAGQGYQPQH
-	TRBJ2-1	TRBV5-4	ASSLGDRNEQF
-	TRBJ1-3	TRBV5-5	ASSSRQGIGNTIY